This T cell receptor beta chain appears in the sequencing data of a study of blood T cell repertoires in COVID-19. Study-level background: The United States, Italy and Spain were the sources of the acute and convalescent COVID-19 samples. The analysed material was cDNA or gDNA that came from T cells, B-cell-depleted T cells, or PBMCs.

Germline V gene data show CDR1 as SNHLY and CDR2 as FYNNEI. V was trimmed by 9 bases and J by 0 bases, leaving 12 bases between them. The CDR3 covers 15 residues. In the original analysis: Amplification with reference gene primers provided the estimates of nucleated cell counts. Generated by immunoSEQ multiplex PCR, the TCRdb table keeps only in-frame clones and is missing some. V and J calls and clone size are as listed in that table; D and trimming were resolved from the DNA. The sample consists of around 220,000 clones, around 75% of them appearing once. This clonotype originated in a human donor in a cohort sampled during active COVID-19. V and J are TRBV2 and TRBJ2-6, with D possibly matching TRBD1 (6 bases). The material sequenced was peripheral blood. CDR3 DNA sequence: TGTGCCAGTTCGGACAGCCTCTCTGGGGCCAACGTCCTGACTTTC. Translated: CASSDSLSGANVLTF.